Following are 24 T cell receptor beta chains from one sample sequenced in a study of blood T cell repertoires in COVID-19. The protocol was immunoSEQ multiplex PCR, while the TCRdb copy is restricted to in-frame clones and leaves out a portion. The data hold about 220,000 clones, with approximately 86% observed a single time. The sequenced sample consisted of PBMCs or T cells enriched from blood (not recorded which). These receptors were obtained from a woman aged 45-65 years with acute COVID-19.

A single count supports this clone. CDR3 region: CASSYSTGLESPLHF. In DNA form, the CDR3 reads TGTGCCAGCAGTTACTCAACAGGGCTGGAATCACCCCTCCACTTT. This chain joins TRBV6-5 and TRBJ1-6; perhaps TRBD1 as D (6 bases). In germline, CDR1 is MNHEY, CDR2 SVGAGI. This CDR3 is built from 15 residues. V lost 0 bases to trimming and J lost 10 bases, with 13 bases between them.

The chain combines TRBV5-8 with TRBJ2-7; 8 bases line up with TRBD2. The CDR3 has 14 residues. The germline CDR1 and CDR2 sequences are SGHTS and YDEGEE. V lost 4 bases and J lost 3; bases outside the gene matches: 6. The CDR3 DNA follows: TGTGCCAGCAGCGGGGGACTAGTCGGCTACGAGCAGTACTTC. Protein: CASSGGLVGYEQYF.

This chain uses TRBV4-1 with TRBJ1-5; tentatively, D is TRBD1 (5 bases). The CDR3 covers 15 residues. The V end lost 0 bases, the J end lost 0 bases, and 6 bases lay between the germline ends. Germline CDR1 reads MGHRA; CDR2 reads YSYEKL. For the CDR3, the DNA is TGCGCCAGCAGCCAAGACAGGGCTAGCAATCAGCCCCAGCATTTT. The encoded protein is CASSQDRASNQPQHF.

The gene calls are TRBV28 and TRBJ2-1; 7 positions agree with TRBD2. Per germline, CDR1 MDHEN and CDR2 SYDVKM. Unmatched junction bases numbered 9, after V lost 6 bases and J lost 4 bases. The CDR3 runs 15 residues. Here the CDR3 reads CASREGAGSYNEQFF. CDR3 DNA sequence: TGTGCCAGCAGGGAAGGAGCGGGATCGTACAATGAGCAGTTCTTC.

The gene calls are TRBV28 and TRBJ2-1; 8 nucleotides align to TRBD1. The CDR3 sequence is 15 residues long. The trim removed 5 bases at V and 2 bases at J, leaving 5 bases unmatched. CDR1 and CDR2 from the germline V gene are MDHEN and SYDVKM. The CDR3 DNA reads TGTGCCAGCAGTAACACAGGGGGGCCCTACAATGAGCAGTTCTTC. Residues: CASSNTGGPYNEQFF.

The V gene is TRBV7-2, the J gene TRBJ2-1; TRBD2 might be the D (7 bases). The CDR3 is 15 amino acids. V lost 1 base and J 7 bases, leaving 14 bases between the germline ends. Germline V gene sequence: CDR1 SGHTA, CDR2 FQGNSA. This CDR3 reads CASSLDAGGHNEQFF. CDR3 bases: TGTGCCAGCAGCTTAGACGCCGGGGGGCATAATGAGCAGTTCTTC. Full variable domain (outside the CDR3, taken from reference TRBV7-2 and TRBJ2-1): GAGVSQSPSNKVTEKGKDVELRCDPISGHTALYWYRQSLGQGLEFLIYFQGNSAPDKSGLPSDRFSAERTGGSVSTLTIQRTQQEDSAVYLCASSLDAGGHNEQFFGPGTRLTVL.

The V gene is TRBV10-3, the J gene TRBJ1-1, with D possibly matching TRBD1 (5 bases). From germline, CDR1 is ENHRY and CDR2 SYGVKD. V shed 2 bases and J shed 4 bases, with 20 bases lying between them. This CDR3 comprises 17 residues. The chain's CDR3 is CAISEGGTSKPVTEAFF. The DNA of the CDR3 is TGTGCCATCAGTGAGGGGGGGACCTCTAAGCCAGTCACTGAAGCTTTCTTT.

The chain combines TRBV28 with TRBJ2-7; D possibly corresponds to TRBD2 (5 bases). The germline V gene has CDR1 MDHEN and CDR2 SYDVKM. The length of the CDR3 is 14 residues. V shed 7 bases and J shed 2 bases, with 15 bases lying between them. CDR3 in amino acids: CASTQTRVPYEQYF. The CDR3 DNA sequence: TGTGCCAGCACCCAGACGAGGGTCCCCTACGAGCAGTACTTC.

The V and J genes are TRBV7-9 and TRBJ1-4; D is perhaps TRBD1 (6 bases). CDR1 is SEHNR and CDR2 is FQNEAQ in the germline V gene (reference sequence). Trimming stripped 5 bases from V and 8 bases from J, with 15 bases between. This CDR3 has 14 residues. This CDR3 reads CASSAQGSREKLFF. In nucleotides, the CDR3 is TGTGCCAGCAGCGCACAGGGTTCGAGGGAAAAACTGTTTTTT.

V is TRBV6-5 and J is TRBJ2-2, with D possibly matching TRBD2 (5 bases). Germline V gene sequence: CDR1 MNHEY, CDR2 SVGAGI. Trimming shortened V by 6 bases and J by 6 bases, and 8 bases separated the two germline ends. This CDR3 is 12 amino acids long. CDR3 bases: TGTGCCAGCAGCGGACTCGCCGGGGAGCTGTTTTTT. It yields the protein CASSGLAGELFF.

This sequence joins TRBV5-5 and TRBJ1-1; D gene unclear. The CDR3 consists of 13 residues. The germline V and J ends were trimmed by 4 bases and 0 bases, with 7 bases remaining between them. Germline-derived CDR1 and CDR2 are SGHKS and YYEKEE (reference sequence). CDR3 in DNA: TGTGCCAGCAGCCCTCAGATGAACACTGAAGCTTTCTTT. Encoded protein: CASSPQMNTEAFF.

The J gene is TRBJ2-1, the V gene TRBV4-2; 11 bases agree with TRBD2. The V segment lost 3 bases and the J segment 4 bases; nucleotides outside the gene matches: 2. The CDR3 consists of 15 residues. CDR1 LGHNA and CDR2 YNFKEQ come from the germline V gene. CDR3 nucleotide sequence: TGTGCCAGCAGCCAGTGGACTAGCGGGTACAATGAGCAGTTCTTC. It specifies CASSQWTSGYNEQFF.

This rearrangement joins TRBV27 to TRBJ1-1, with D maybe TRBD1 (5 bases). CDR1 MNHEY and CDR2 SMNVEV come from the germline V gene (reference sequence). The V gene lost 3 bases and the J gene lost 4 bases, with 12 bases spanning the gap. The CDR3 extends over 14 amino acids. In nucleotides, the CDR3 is TGTGCCAGCAGTTTCCGGTTGGGGGGCACTGAAGCTTTCTTT. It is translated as CASSFRLGGTEAFF.

CDR3 residues: CASSQVGQGTSYEQYF. Here the CDR3 DNA reads TGTGCCAGCAGCCAAGTTGGACAGGGTACCAGCTACGAGCAGTACTTC. The chain carries TRBV3-1 (or the pseudogene TRBV3-2) and TRBJ2-7; 8 bases map to TRBD1. Germline V gene data show CDR1 as LGHDT and CDR2 as YNNKEL (reference sequence). The CDR3 covers 16 residues. Unmatched junction bases numbered 8, after V lost 1 base and J lost 3 bases.

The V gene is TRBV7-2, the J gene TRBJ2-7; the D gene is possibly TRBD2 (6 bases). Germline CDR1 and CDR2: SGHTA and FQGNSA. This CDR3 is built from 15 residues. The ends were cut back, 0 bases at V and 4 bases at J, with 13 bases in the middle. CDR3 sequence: CASSLARASAYEQYF. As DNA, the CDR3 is TGTGCCAGCAGCTTAGCGAGGGCTAGCGCTTACGAGCAGTACTTC.

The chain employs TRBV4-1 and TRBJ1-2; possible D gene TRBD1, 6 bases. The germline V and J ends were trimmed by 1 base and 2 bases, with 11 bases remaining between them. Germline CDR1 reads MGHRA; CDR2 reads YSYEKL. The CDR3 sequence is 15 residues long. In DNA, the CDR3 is TGCGCCAGCAGCCAAGGCGGGGGCGCGAACTATGGCTACACCTTC. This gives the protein CASSQGGGANYGYTF.

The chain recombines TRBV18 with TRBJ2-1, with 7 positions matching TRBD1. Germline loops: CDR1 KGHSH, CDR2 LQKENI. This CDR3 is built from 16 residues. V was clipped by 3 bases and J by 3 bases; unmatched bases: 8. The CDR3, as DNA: TGTGCCAGCTCACCCCTAATAGGACAGGACTACAATGAGCAGTTCTTC. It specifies CASSPLIGQDYNEQFF.

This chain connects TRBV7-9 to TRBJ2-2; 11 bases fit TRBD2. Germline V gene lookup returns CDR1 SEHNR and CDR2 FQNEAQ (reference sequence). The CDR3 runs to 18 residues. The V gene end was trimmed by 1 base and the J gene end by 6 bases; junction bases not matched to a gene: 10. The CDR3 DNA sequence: TGTGCCAGCAGCTTAGACCCTACTAGCGGGAGTACGGCCGGGGAGCTGTTTTTT. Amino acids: CASSLDPTSGSTAGELFF.

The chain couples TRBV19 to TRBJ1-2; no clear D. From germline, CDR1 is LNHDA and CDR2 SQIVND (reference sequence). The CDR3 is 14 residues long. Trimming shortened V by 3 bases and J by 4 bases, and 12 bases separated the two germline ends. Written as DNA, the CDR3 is TGTGCCAGTAGTATTGGCTGGCAGTTCTATGGCTACACCTTC. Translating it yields CASSIGWQFYGYTF.

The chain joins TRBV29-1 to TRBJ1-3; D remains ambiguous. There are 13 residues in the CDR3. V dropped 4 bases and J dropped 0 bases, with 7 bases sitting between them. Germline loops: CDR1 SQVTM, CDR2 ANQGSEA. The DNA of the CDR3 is TGCAGCGTTGGGGAGAGCTCTGGAAACACCATATATTTT. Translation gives CSVGESSGNTIYF.

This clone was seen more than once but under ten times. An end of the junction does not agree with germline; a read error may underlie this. The CDR3 loop is CASSLTSGLGETQYF. The CDR3 bases are TGTGCTAGCAGCTTAACCTCCGGACTCGGGGAGACCCAGTACTTC. The V call is TRBV7-7, the J call TRBJ2-5; tentatively, D is TRBD2 (5 bases). The germline CDR1 and CDR2 sequences are SSHAT and FNYEAQ (reference sequence). This CDR3 is built from 15 residues. The variable domain in full, with the rest retrieved from reference TRBV7-7 and TRBJ2-5, is GAGVSQSPRYKVTKRGQDVTLRCDPISSHATLYWYQQALGQGPEFLTYFNYEAQPDKSGLPSDRFSAERPEGSISTLTIQRTEQRDSAMYRCASSLTSGLGETQYFGPGTRLLVL.

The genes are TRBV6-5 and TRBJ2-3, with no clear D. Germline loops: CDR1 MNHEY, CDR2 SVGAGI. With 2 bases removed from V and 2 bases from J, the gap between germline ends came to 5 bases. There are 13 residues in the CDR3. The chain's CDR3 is CASSYANTDTQYF. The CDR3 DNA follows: TGTGCCAGCAGTTACGCTAACACAGATACGCAGTATTTT.

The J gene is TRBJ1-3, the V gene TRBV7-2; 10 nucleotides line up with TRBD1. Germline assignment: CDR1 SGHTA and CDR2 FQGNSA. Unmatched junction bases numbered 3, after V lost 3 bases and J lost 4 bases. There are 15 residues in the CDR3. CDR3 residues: CASSLDRGTGNTIYF. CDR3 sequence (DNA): TGTGCCAGCAGCTTGGACAGGGGGACCGGAAACACCATATATTTT. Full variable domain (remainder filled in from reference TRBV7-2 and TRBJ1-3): GAGVSQSPSNKVTEKGKDVELRCDPISGHTALYWYRQSLGQGLEFLIYFQGNSAPDKSGLPSDRFSAERTGGSVSTLTIQRTQQEDSAVYLCASSLDRGTGNTIYFGEGSWLTVV.

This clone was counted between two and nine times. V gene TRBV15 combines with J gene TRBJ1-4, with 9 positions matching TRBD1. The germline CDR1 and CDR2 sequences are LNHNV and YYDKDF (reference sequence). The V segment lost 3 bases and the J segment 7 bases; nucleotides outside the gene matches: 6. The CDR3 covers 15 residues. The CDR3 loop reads CATSSLWDRAEKLFF. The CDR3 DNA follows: TGTGCCACCAGCAGTTTATGGGACAGGGCTGAAAAACTGTTTTTT.